The clone carrying this T cell receptor beta chain appeared many times. The antigen is undetermined. Authors' methods: CDR3 was compared across clinicopathological groups, and the resulting differences were used to build a distant-metastasis classifier for papillary thyroid cancer. Using MiXCR, TCRdb reanalyzed the PCR reads. The authors' filters were not applied to this entry. The repertoire holds about 34,000 clones, with roughly 17% as singletons. CDR1 and CDR2 from the germline V gene are SEHNR and FQNEAQ (reference sequence). Deletions cut 6 bases from V and 3 bases from J, with 4 bases between. The CDR3 is 11 residues long. There were no patients who had received any treatment before thyroid surgery. The record originates from a study of metastatic and nonmetastatic thyroid tumors. Study at large: Malignant thyroid and benign thyroid patients provided blood and tumor or nodule tissue whose repertoires were compared. Regarding the study as a whole: Benign nodules were reported to have significantly lower TCR beta diversity than malignant thyroid tumors, in blood and tumor.

Material for sequencing was blood. This clonotype was sampled from a female donor with papillary thyroid cancer or a benign thyroid nodule (not recorded which). Some clones in this sample may be carry-over from other donors' samples. The chain joins TRBV7-9 to TRBJ2-3, with D unresolved. CDR3 DNA: TGTGCCAGCAGTACTACAGATACGCAGTATTTT. Protein sequence: CASSTTDTQYF.